This TCR beta chain was identified in a study of blood T cell repertoires in COVID-19. Study overall: Acute and convalescent COVID-19 samples came from the United States, Italy and Spain. Nucleic acid was either cDNA or gDNA, and it came from T cells, B-cell-depleted T cells, or PBMCs.

How the authors handled the data: From reference gene primer amplification, estimates of nucleated cell counts were derived. Method: immunoSEQ multiplex PCR; TCRdb's copy keeps in-frame clones and lacks some. The V and J calls and clone size are taken from that table; D and trimming were inferred from the DNA. The table records 66,000 or so clones, around three quarters of them present only once. The CDR3 is 16 amino acids. Trimming removed 2 bases at V and 7 bases at J, with 17 bases between. Germline-derived CDR1 and CDR2 are SEHNR and FQNEAQ (reference sequence). The source is a human donor in a cohort sampled during active COVID-19. The material sequenced was peripheral blood. The chain uses TRBV7-9 and TRBJ2-2; D is perhaps TRBD1 (5 bases). The CDR3 nucleotides read TGTGCCAGCAGCTTACGTTCGTCCAGGGCTGGCGGGGAGCTGTTTTTT. Protein: CASSLRSSRAGGELFF.